This TCR beta chain was sequenced for a study of early T cells in non-severe SARS-CoV-2 infection. Study context: Sequencing of bulk RNA from unsorted whole blood was done, without chain pairing.

Findings of the study overall: Database matching using VDJdb favored anti-spike CD8 responses, with private and CD4 specificities left missing.

Per the germline V gene, CDR1 is SEHNR and CDR2 is FQNEAQ (reference sequence). Trimming took 3 bases from V and 7 from J, leaving 12 bases between them. There are 13 residues in the CDR3. Only a few counts were recorded for this clonotype. Antigen specificity is unknown. TCRdb reprocessed the 5' RACE reads via MiXCR and lists one record per CDR3 protein. The table includes some 76,000 distinct CDR3 sequences, roughly an eighth detected once. The sequenced sample was whole blood. The rearrangement uses TRBV7-9 and TRBJ1-1; TRBD1 is a possible D gene (5 bases). This clonotype was sampled from an adult who was a healthcare worker with PCR-confirmed SARS-CoV-2 infection or an uninfected control (not recorded which). The CDR3 DNA reads TGTGCCAGCAGCTTCTCCAGGGAAGGTGAAGCTTTCTTT. Translation gives CASSFSREGEAFF.